The present T cell receptor (beta chain) was sequenced within a study of post-analysis software for immune sequencing data. For the study at large: Progressive-relapsing, secondary progressive and relapsing-remitting multiple sclerosis were among the disease courses included.

V was trimmed by 2 bases and J by 6 bases, leaving 8 bases between them. The CDR3 runs to 13 residues. CDR1 and CDR2 (germline): SNHLY, FYNNEI. Unique molecular identifiers had been added to the TCR beta cDNA libraries. TCRdb re-derived calls from the PCR reads in MiXCR, one entry per CDR3 protein. The sample lists about 540,000 distinct CDR3 sequences, 34% occurring once. With regard to this clonotype: The antigen is undetermined.

General study points: Samples made in the same batch grouped tightly together by F measure. Included in a set of five TRBV segments more frequent in patients than controls were TRBV5-6, TRBV5-1 and TRBV20-1.

The chain carries TRBV2 and TRBJ2-1; no clear D gene. This clonotype was sampled from a girl aged 2-17 years with multiple sclerosis. The sample was blood. This CDR3 is CASSESGINEQFF. The CDR3 bases are TGTGCCAGCAGTGAATCGGGTATCAATGAGCAGTTCTTC.